This is a list of T cell receptor beta chains from one sample in a study of blood T cell repertoires in COVID-19. TCRdb's copy holds only in-frame clones and misses some; the assay was immunoSEQ multiplex PCR. The data show about 190,000 clones, roughly 78% seen once. Material: peripheral blood. The receptor set was obtained from a woman aged 80 or older with active or convalescent COVID-19. Both conserved end residues are part of each CDR3. Fields, in order: clone size, J gene, V gene, CDR3 length, D gene, CDR3 DNA, CDR3 protein. A D gene is named only where the DNA matches it firmly. Part of the rows lack a size; the others show once, few, many or a class for expanded clones.

abundance: -
j_gene: TRBJ2-3
v_gene: TRBV21-1
len: 15
d_gene: -
CDR3nt: TGTGCCAGCAGCAAAGGGAGGGGGCGTATAGATACGCAGTATTTT
CDR3aa: CASSKGRGRIDTQYF

abundance: -
j_gene: TRBJ1-1
v_gene: TRBV7-9
len: 14
d_gene: -
CDR3nt: TGTGCCAGCAGCTTCACCCCCGGGAGTACTGAAGCTTTCTTT
CDR3aa: CASSFTPGSTEAFF

abundance: -
j_gene: TRBJ2-1
v_gene: TRBV5-1
len: 16
d_gene: TRBD1
CDR3nt: TGCGCCAGCAGCCAAGTCCCCGGGACAGCCTACAATGAGCAGTTCTTC
CDR3aa: CASSQVPGTAYNEQFF

abundance: -
j_gene: TRBJ2-7
v_gene: TRBV28
len: 14
d_gene: -
CDR3nt: TGTGCCAGCAGTTTAGTGGGGGGAGCCTACGAGCAGTACTTC
CDR3aa: CASSLVGGAYEQYF

abundance: few
j_gene: TRBJ1-2
v_gene: TRBV6-5
len: 14
d_gene: TRBD1
CDR3nt: TGTGCCAGCAGGGCCTTCGACAGGGTCTATGGCTACACCTTC
CDR3aa: CASRAFDRVYGYTF

abundance: few
j_gene: TRBJ1-1
v_gene: TRBV29-1
len: 14
d_gene: TRBD1
CDR3nt: TGCAGCGTCAAAGGCAGGGGGGAAGAAGCTGAAGCTTTCTTT
CDR3aa: CSVKGRGEEAEAFF

abundance: few
j_gene: TRBJ1-2
v_gene: TRBV5-1
len: 13
d_gene: -
CDR3nt: TGCGCCAGCAGCTCCGCGGGCGATCATGGCTACACCTTC
CDR3aa: CASSSAGDHGYTF

abundance: many
j_gene: TRBJ2-2
v_gene: TRBV19
len: 15
d_gene: TRBD1
CDR3nt: TGTGCCAGTAGTAGAGGACAGGTCAACACCGGGGAGCTGTTTTTT
CDR3aa: CASSRGQVNTGELFF

abundance: -
j_gene: TRBJ1-5
v_gene: TRBV19
len: 14
d_gene: -
CDR3nt: TGTGCCAGTAGTATAACCGGTAGCAATCAGCCCCAGCATTTT
CDR3aa: CASSITGSNQPQHF

abundance: -
j_gene: TRBJ2-1
v_gene: TRBV9
len: 14
d_gene: -
CDR3nt: TGTGCCAGCAGCGTAGCGGGACAAAACAATGAGCAGTTCTTC
CDR3aa: CASSVAGQNNEQFF

abundance: -
j_gene: TRBJ2-5
v_gene: TRBV5-1
len: 16
d_gene: TRBD1
CDR3nt: TGCGCCAGCAGCTTGGGACGGACAGGGGGCCAGGAGACCCAGTACTTC
CDR3aa: CASSLGRTGGQETQYF

abundance: -
j_gene: TRBJ2-5
v_gene: TRBV29-1
len: 14
d_gene: TRBD1
CDR3nt: TGCAGCCCCCCCGGACAGGGGGTGCCAGAGACCCAGTACTTC
CDR3aa: CSPPGQGVPETQYF

abundance: -
j_gene: TRBJ2-3
v_gene: TRBV27
len: 15
d_gene: TRBD2
CDR3nt: TGTGCCAGCAGTTTACAGCGGGGGGGCACAGATACGCAGTATTTT
CDR3aa: CASSLQRGGTDTQYF

abundance: few
j_gene: TRBJ1-2
v_gene: TRBV5-6
len: 14
d_gene: -
CDR3nt: TGTGCCAGCAGCTTACTTTCCAGCGACTATGGCTACACCTTC
CDR3aa: CASSLLSSDYGYTF

abundance: -
j_gene: TRBJ2-5
v_gene: TRBV30
len: 13
d_gene: -
CDR3nt: TGTGCCTGGAGTGTAAAAGGGGTAGAGACCCAGTACTTC
CDR3aa: CAWSVKGVETQYF